This paragraph reports one T cell receptor beta chain. Antigen unknown. This sample is part of a study of tumor-infiltrating lymphocytes in primary liver carcinoma. Overall study results and limits: Researchers found tumor-adjacent and tumor-blood pairs overlapped less than tumor region pairs.

The study co-extracted DNA and RNA from roughly 20-30 mg of unsorted bulk tissue. Using a constant-region primer together with ProtoScript II reverse transcriptase, TCR beta cDNA was made from roughly 500 ng of total RNA. Investigators got TCR beta libraries out of three nested multiplex PCR rounds, done with slightly modified ARM-PCR. With TRBV1-TRBV30 forward primers and a C-beta reverse primer, the first two PCR rounds were run for roughly 10 cycles each. TCRdb re-called the multiplex PCR reads through MiXCR, storing one row per CDR3 protein. This table has about 120,000 distinct CDR3 sequences, under 70% appearing once. Deletions cut 1 base from V and 6 bases from J, with 16 bases between. Germline CDR1 SQVTM, CDR2 ANQGSEA. CDR3 size: 14 residues.

The chain combines TRBV29-1 with TRBJ2-7, with D possibly called TRBD1 or TRBD2 (5 bases each). The receptor was derived from a woman aged 60 to 75 with primary liver carcinoma and hepatitis B virus infection. What was sequenced was tumor-adjacent normal liver tissue. CDR3 bases: TGCAGCGTTGAAGCGGGGCAGGACCCGGGCGAGCAGTACTTC. The encoded protein is CSVEAGQDPGEQYF.